The present T cell receptor beta chain was sequenced within a study of control samples from healthy donors and cancer patients. The V gene end was trimmed by 0 bases and the J gene end by 7 bases; junction bases not matched to a gene: 7. From germline, CDR1 is LGHNA and CDR2 YNFKEQ. This CDR3 has 15 amino acids. Data came from immunoSEQ multiplex PCR; TCRdb stores just in-frame clones and leaves some out. This table has roughly 130,000 clones, approximately 90% appearing once. Sequenced input: blood. The chain joins TRBV4-2 to TRBJ1-2; 8 positions match TRBD1. The TCR was taken from a man between 18 and 29 years old in good health. Here the CDR3 reads CASSQELGQGIGYTF. DNA for the CDR3: TGTGCCAGCAGCCAAGAATTAGGACAGGGTATTGGCTACACCTTC.